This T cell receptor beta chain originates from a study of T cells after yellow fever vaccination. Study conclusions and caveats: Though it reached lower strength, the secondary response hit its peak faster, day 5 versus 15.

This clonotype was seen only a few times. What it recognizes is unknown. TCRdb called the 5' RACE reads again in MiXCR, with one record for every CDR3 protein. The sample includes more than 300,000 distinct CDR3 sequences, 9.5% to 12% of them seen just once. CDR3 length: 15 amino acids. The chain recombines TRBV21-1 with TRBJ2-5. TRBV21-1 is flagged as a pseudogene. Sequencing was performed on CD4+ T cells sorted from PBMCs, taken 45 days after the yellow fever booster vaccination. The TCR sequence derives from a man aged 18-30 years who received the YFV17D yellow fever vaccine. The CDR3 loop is CASSKDEAAQETQYF. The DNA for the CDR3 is TGTGCCAGCAGCAAAGATGAGGCAGCCCAAGAGACCCAGTACTTC.